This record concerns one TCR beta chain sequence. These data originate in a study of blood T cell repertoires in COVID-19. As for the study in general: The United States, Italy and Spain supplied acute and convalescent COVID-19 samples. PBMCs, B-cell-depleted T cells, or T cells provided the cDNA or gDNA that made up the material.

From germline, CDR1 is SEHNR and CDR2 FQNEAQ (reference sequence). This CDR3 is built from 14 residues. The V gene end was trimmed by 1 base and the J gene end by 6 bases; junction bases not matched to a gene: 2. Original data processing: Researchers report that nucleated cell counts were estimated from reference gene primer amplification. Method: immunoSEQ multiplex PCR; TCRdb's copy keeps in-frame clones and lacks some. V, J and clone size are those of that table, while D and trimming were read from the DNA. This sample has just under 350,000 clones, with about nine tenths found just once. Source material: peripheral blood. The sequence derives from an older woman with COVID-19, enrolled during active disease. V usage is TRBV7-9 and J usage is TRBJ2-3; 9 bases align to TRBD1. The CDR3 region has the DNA TGTGCCAGCAGCTTAGACAGGGGGCTGGATACGCAGTATTTT. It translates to CASSLDRGLDTQYF.